The 20 T cell receptor beta chains in this list originate from one sample, sequenced in a study of blood T cell repertoires in COVID-19. TCRdb keeps only in-frame clones here, not all; method: immunoSEQ multiplex PCR. The table lists 200,000 to 300,000 clones, roughly 86% of them singletons. The sequencing sample was made of PBMCs or T cells enriched from blood (not recorded which). These receptors were taken from a woman aged 18 to 35 who had recovered from COVID-19.

The chain employs TRBV12-5 and TRBJ1-6; D remains unclear. The CDR3 covers 12 residues. The germline V gene encodes CDR1 LGHNT and CDR2 FRNRAP. V was cut by 3 bases and J by 8 bases, with 5 bases left in between. The CDR3 spells CASGFGDSPLHF. CDR3 DNA sequence: TGTGCTAGTGGTTTCGGTGATTCACCCCTCCACTTT.

The V gene is TRBV7-2, the J gene TRBJ2-3, with 9 nucleotides matching TRBD2. V lost 7 bases to trimming and J lost 1 base; unmatched junction nucleotides: 6. CDR3 length equals 15 residues. The germline V gene has CDR1 SGHTA and CDR2 FQGNSA. CDR3 amino acids: CASMKRGAGTDTQYF. The DNA for the CDR3 is TGTGCCAGCATGAAGCGGGGGGCCGGCACAGATACGCAGTATTTT.

This clone was recorded only once. In nucleotides, the CDR3 is TGTGCCAGCAGCCCAGTGGGAGTGGACACCGGGGAGCTGTTTTTT. This encodes CASSPVGVDTGELFF. The chain has TRBV7-2 and TRBJ2-2; D might be TRBD2 (5 bases). This CDR3 is 15 amino acids long. From germline, CDR1 is SGHTA and CDR2 FQGNSA. Trimming took 5 bases from V and 3 from J, leaving 13 bases between them.

The chain joins TRBV10-3 to TRBJ2-1; 13 bases map to TRBD2. V shed 5 bases, J shed 5 bases, and the junction held 24 bases outside the gene matches. The CDR3 is 22 residues long. CDR1 is ENHRY and CDR2 is SYGVKD in the germline V gene. CDR3 coding DNA: TGTGCCATCAGTTCCCAGTGGAGAGTGATAGGGACTAGCGGGATAGACCACAATGAGCAGTTCTTC. Its protein is CAISSQWRVIGTSGIDHNEQFF.

The chain uses TRBV9 and TRBJ1-2; tentative D call: TRBD1 (6 bases). Trimming cost V 0 bases and J 6 bases, with 18 bases left between them. The CDR3 is made up of 16 amino acids. CDR1 is SGDLS and CDR2 is YYNGEE in the germline V gene. The CDR3 protein is CASSVEVNRVSNGYTF. Written as DNA, the CDR3 is TGTGCCAGCAGCGTAGAGGTGAACAGGGTTAGTAATGGCTACACCTTC.

The chain is built from TRBV19 and TRBJ1-1; D is perhaps TRBD1 (6 bases). Germline loops: CDR1 LNHDA, CDR2 SQIVND (reference sequence). CDR3 size: 17 residues. V lost 5 bases and J 0 bases, leaving 19 bases between the germline ends. As DNA, the CDR3 is TGTGCCAGTAGTCCAAGCCTCCCAGGGGAGATGAACACTGAAGCTTTCTTT. As protein: CASSPSLPGEMNTEAFF.

This rearrangement joins TRBV9 to TRBJ2-5; TRBD2 might be the D (6 bases). Germline CDR1 reads SGDLS; CDR2 reads YYNGEE. The CDR3 loop spans 14 amino acids. Trimming stripped 0 bases from V and 3 bases from J, with 9 bases between. The CDR3 nucleotides read TGTGCCAGCAGCGTAGGAGGCGGGAAAGAGACCCAGTACTTC. It codes for CASSVGGGKETQYF.

With respect to this clone: This specimen includes other DNA sequences encoding the same CDR3. The chain recombines TRBV7-9 with TRBJ1-2; no clear D. The germline V gene has CDR1 SEHNR and CDR2 FQNEAQ (reference sequence). V was shortened by 1 base and J by 5 bases, with 5 bases between the two germline ends. The CDR3 is made up of 12 amino acids. In nucleotides, the CDR3 is TGTGCCAGCAGCTTAGGAGCTTATGGCTACACCTTC. Translation gives CASSLGAYGYTF.

This chain links TRBV4-3 with TRBJ2-6; D perhaps matches TRBD1 (6 bases). V lost 0 bases, J lost 2 bases, and 11 bases lay in between. Germline V gene lookup returns CDR1 LGHNA and CDR2 YSLEER. The CDR3 spans 17 residues. CDR3 nucleotide sequence: TGCGCCAGCAGCCAAGATGCATGGGGGCCTGGGGCCAACGTCCTGACTTTC. Its protein product is CASSQDAWGPGANVLTF.

This chain links TRBV7-9 with TRBJ1-2; D not certain. V lost 5 bases and J lost 8, with 9 bases in between. Germline CDR1 reads SEHNR; CDR2 reads FQNEAQ (reference sequence). The CDR3 extends over 11 amino acids. The CDR3 sequence: CASSLGTGYTF. The CDR3 DNA reads as TGTGCCAGCAGCCTAGGAACAGGCTACACCTTC.

The CDR3 DNA reads TGTGCCAGCAGTTTACAGGGGAGGGGGGCAGATACGCAGTATTTT. Its protein is CASSLQGRGADTQYF. The chain uses TRBV27 and TRBJ2-3; possible D gene TRBD2, 7 bases. The V gene's germline CDR1 is MNHEY and CDR2 SMNVEV (reference sequence). This CDR3 contains 15 residues. The V gene lost 2 bases and the J gene lost 4 bases, with 13 bases spanning the gap.

The chain carries TRBV30 and TRBJ1-6; perhaps TRBD1 as D (6 bases). The CDR3 spans 13 residues. The ends were cut back, 5 bases at V and 8 bases at J, with 13 bases in the middle. Germline CDR1 is GTSNPN and CDR2 is SVGIG (reference sequence). CDR3 loop: CAWATGVYSPLHF. CDR3 DNA sequence: TGTGCCTGGGCGACAGGAGTCTATTCACCCCTCCACTTT.

This rearrangement joins TRBV19 to TRBJ1-3; D possibly corresponds to TRBD1 (6 bases). V lost 10 bases to trimming and J lost 8 bases, with 27 bases between them. The germline V gene has CDR1 LNHDA and CDR2 SQIVND (reference sequence). The CDR3 length is 16 residues. The CDR3 here is CATTPFPGGAAHTIYF. The CDR3 DNA is TGTGCCACCACCCCATTCCCGGGGGGCGCGGCACACACCATATATTTT.

V usage is TRBV4-3 and J usage is TRBJ2-1; 11 positions match TRBD2. Losses at the gene ends were 1 base for V and 4 bases for J; bases not matched to a gene: 3. This CDR3 is built from 16 residues. Germline V lookup: CDR1 LGHNA, CDR2 YSLEER. CDR3 coding DNA: TGCGCCAGCAGCCAAGGGGTAGCGGGGGGGTACAATGAGCAGTTCTTC. Encoded protein: CASSQGVAGGYNEQFF.

In this sample, this clone turned up once. The V call is TRBV4-1, the J call TRBJ2-1; 12 nucleotides line up with TRBD1. The V gene's germline CDR1 is MGHRA and CDR2 YSYEKL. Trimming at V came to 9 bases and at J to 8 bases, leaving 11 bases not matched to a gene. CDR3 length equals 15 residues. The CDR3 reads CASTVGGTGGDEQFF. DNA for the CDR3: TGCGCCAGTACCGTCGGAGGGACAGGGGGCGATGAGCAGTTCTTC.

V is TRBV28 and J is TRBJ1-5; D remains unclear. Trimming pared 8 bases from V and 3 bases from J, leaving 20 bases between. Germline V gives CDR1 MDHEN, CDR2 SYDVKM. The CDR3 sequence is 16 residues long. The CDR3 DNA follows: TGTGCCAGCCTAACCCTTAGCGGCGGCTACAATCAGCCCCAGCATTTT. Translating gives CASLTLSGGYNQPQHF.

This sequence joins TRBV29-1 and TRBJ2-1, with 13 bases matching TRBD2. This CDR3 has 13 residues. Trimming took 7 bases from V and 6 from J; bases not matched to a gene: 3. CDR1 and CDR2 (germline): SQVTM, ANQGSEA. DNA of the CDR3: TGCAGCGGCCGACTAGCGGGAGGCAATGAGCAGTTCTTC. Protein product: CSGRLAGGNEQFF.

This clone appeared a single time. This chain joins TRBV5-1 and TRBJ2-5; D gene ambiguous. The CDR3 extends over 14 amino acids. V was cut by 0 bases and J by 4 bases, with 10 bases left in between. CDR1 and CDR2 (germline): SGHRS, YFSETQ. The CDR3 DNA sequence: TGCGCCAGCAGCTTGGACGTAGAGAGAGAGACCCAGTACTTC. Encoded protein: CASSLDVERETQYF.

This sequence joins TRBV5-6 and TRBJ2-1; TRBD2 is a possible D gene (5 bases). Germline values: CDR1 SGHDT, CDR2 YYEEEE. The CDR3 length is 15 residues. Trimming stripped 3 bases from V and 8 bases from J, with 18 bases between. The CDR3 reads CASSSRTGRWDEQFF. The CDR3 bases are TGTGCCAGCAGCTCACGGACTGGACGGTGGGATGAGCAGTTCTTC. Variable domain in full (rest from reference TRBV5-6 and TRBJ2-1): DAGVTQSPTHLIKTRGQQVTLRCSPKSGHDTVSWYQQALGQGPQFIFQYYEEEERQRGNFPDRFSGHQFPNYSSELNVNALLLGDSALYLCASSSRTGRWDEQFFGPGTRLTVL.

This sequence joins TRBV29-1 and TRBJ2-3; 9 nucleotides agree with TRBD2. The V gene end was trimmed by 2 bases and the J gene end by 1 base; junction bases not matched to a gene: 4. The germline V gene encodes CDR1 SQVTM and CDR2 ANQGSEA. There are 15 residues in the CDR3. Here the CDR3 DNA reads TGCAGCGTTGAACGGCGGGAGGGTGGCACAGATACGCAGTATTTT. Its protein is CSVERREGGTDTQYF.